The 14 T cell receptor beta chains given below trace back to one sample, sequenced in a study of T cell clonotyping in hematopoietic cell transplantation. Assay used: immunoSEQ multiplex PCR; TCRdb lists only in-frame clones, some missing. Altogether about 11,000 clones are present, about 47% being singletons, with the ten largest covering approximately 9.3%. The specimen comprised PBMCs, sampled 30 days after allogeneic stem cell transplant. These receptors were collected from a male patient aged 50 or older who had an allogeneic stem cell transplant from an unrelated donor, so the T cells may come from the graft donor. Some clones in this sample may be carry-over from other donors' samples.

This clone was observed a single time. V is TRBV6-5 and J is TRBJ1-2; D gene uncertain. The CDR3 runs 13 residues. CDR1 and CDR2 from the germline V gene are MNHEY and SVGAGI. V shed 0 bases and J shed 4 bases, with 6 bases lying between them. The CDR3 sequence: CASSYSGGYGYTF. The CDR3 coding sequence is TGTGCCAGCAGTTACTCGGGCGGCTATGGCTACACCTTC.

The chain couples TRBV30 to TRBJ1-1, with D uncertain. This CDR3 comprises 13 residues. V was pared by 1 base and J by 1 base, with 7 bases between. CDR1 and CDR2 (germline): GTSNPN, SVGIG (reference sequence). CDR3 sequence (DNA): TGTGCCTGGAGTGATGGACGGAACACTGAAGCTTTCTTT. This translates into CAWSDGRNTEAFF.

This chain uses TRBV19 with TRBJ2-1; maybe TRBD2 (6 bases). The CDR3 contains 13 residues. Germline CDR1 is LNHDA and CDR2 is SQIVND (reference sequence). V was shortened by 6 bases and J by 3 bases, with 9 bases between the two germline ends. CDR3 sequence: CASRGGIYNEQFF. In DNA, the CDR3 is TGTGCCAGTAGGGGAGGCATCTACAATGAGCAGTTCTTC.

This chain joins TRBV6-5 and TRBJ2-5; D is possibly TRBD1 or TRBD2 (6 bases each). V was shortened by 6 bases and J by 5 bases, with 19 bases between the two germline ends. Germline CDR1 is MNHEY and CDR2 is SVGAGI. This CDR3 comprises 15 residues. CDR3 in DNA: TGTGCCAGCAGGCATCAGTTGGGGGGCGGGGAGACCCAGTACTTC. The encoded protein is CASRHQLGGGETQYF.

The CDR3 loop reads CASSLALEDGYTF. Here the CDR3 DNA reads TGCGCCAGCAGCTTAGCTCTAGAGGATGGCTACACCTTC. The rearrangement uses TRBV5-1 and TRBJ1-2; no reliable D call. V gave up 2 bases and J gave up 6 bases, with 11 bases separating them. This CDR3 has 13 amino acids. Germline CDR1 reads SGHRS; CDR2 reads YFSETQ. Full variable domain (outside the CDR3, taken from reference TRBV5-1 and TRBJ1-2): KAGVTQTPRYLIKTRGQQVTLSCSPISGHRSVSWYQQTPGQGLQFLFEYFSETQRNKGNFPGRFSGRQFSNSRSEMNVSTLELGDSALYLCASSLALEDGYTFGSGTRLTVV.

This chain uses TRBV29-1 with TRBJ1-2; no clear D gene. Deletions cut 4 bases from V and 4 bases from J, with 7 bases between. Germline loops: CDR1 SQVTM, CDR2 ANQGSEA. This CDR3 has 11 amino acids. The CDR3 DNA reads as TGCAGCGTTGGGGAGAGCTATGGCTACACCTTC. Amino acid sequence: CSVGESYGYTF.

This rearrangement joins TRBV4-1 to TRBJ2-7; 7 bases are shared with TRBD1. The CDR3 sequence is 14 residues long. Germline CDR1 reads MGHRA; CDR2 reads YSYEKL. V lost 4 bases and J lost 2; bases outside the gene matches: 5. In DNA, the CDR3 is TGCGCCAGCAGCCCCACAGGGGCCCCCTACGAGCAGTACTTC. Translated: CASSPTGAPYEQYF.

This clone rates as medium-sized (0.01 to 0.1%). The chain combines TRBV9 with TRBJ2-3; 9 bases are a match to TRBD1. The V segment lost 3 bases and the J segment 2 bases; nucleotides outside the gene matches: 13. This CDR3 is 18 amino acids long. Per the germline V gene, CDR1 is SGDLS and CDR2 is YYNGEE. In DNA, the CDR3 is TGTGCCAGCAGCGACCGAACGGGGGACAGGGCCCTCACAGATACGCAGTATTTT. This encodes CASSDRTGDRALTDTQYF.

The chain employs TRBV4-1 and TRBJ1-1; tentative D call: TRBD1 (6 bases). Germline V gene sequence: CDR1 MGHRA, CDR2 YSYEKL. The CDR3 runs to 14 residues. The V and J ends lost 7 bases and 2 bases respectively, with 14 bases between them. CDR3 loop: CASTHRGTNTEAFF. The DNA for the CDR3 is TGCGCCAGCACCCACCGGGGGACAAACACTGAAGCTTTCTTT.

The chain carries TRBV5-6 and TRBJ2-7, with 7 positions matching TRBD1. The CDR3 spans 14 residues. The germline CDR1 and CDR2 sequences are SGHDT and YYEEEE. With V trimmed by 3 bases and J by 0 bases, 3 bases remained unmatched. The CDR3 here is CASSSGQTSYEQYF. CDR3 sequence (DNA): TGTGCCAGCAGCTCGGGACAGACCTCCTACGAGCAGTACTTC.

This clone was observed a few times. The V call is TRBV4-1, the J call TRBJ2-5; the D call may be TRBD1 or TRBD2 (7 bases each). The ends were cut back, 0 bases at V and 2 bases at J, with 16 bases in the middle. Germline assignment: CDR1 MGHRA and CDR2 YSYEKL. The CDR3 extends over 17 amino acids. The CDR3, as DNA: TGCGCCAGCAGCCAAGAGGGGGGGACAGCCTCGCAAGAGACCCAGTACTTC. Residues: CASSQEGGTASQETQYF.

This clone was seen only a few times. This chain connects TRBV4-2 to TRBJ1-1; the D is unclear. The CDR3 has 13 residues. V shed 0 bases and J shed 11 bases, with 13 bases lying between them. CDR1 is LGHNA and CDR2 is YNFKEQ in the germline V gene. The CDR3 region has the DNA TGTGCCAGCAGCCAAGATTTGAGGGAGGTGGCTTTCTTT. It translates to CASSQDLREVAFF.

J is TRBJ2-6 and V is TRBV29-1; D is undetermined. Trimming pared 3 bases from V and 2 bases from J, leaving 5 bases between. This CDR3 spans 13 amino acids. Germline V gene sequence: CDR1 SQVTM, CDR2 ANQGSEA. The CDR3 here is CSVDAAGANVLTF. The CDR3 DNA follows: TGCAGCGTTGACGCAGCTGGGGCCAACGTCCTGACTTTC.

The CDR3, as DNA: TGTGCCAGCAGCTCGAGGTGGACAGGGGGCTATGGAGCTTTCTTT. Encoded protein: CASSSRWTGGYGAFF. This chain uses TRBV7-9 with TRBJ1-1, with 11 bases lining up with TRBD1. The germline CDR1 and CDR2 sequences are SEHNR and FQNEAQ (reference sequence). Germline trimming cut 4 bases from V and 10 bases from J; bases unmatched to any gene: 11. This CDR3 region has 15 residues.